This T cell receptor beta chain was recovered during a study of T cell responses to AZD1222 COVID-19 vaccine (dated by TCRdb to the early 2020s). Regarding the research as a whole: TCR sequencing covered over 230 trial participants: about 210 given two doses of AZD1222 and 26 given two doses of MenACWY control vaccine. Trial participants were enrolled by age into subgroups of 18-55, 56-69 and 70-plus years, and around 150, 29 and 61 TCR-sequenced participants, respectively, were included in these subgroups. General conclusions and limits of the study: Because no day 14 peak-response samples were available, repertoires were characterized only after the peak T cell response. After two AZD1222 doses, spike-specific TCR breadth and depth were significantly higher than at day 0 and than in MenACWY recipients. The vaccine-associated CD4 TCRs covered the entire spike protein, and the dominant responses fell in regions 160-218 and 743-854. Participants were mostly white British and included more females than males, and it was suggested by the authors that clonal diversity may have been underestimated. Conclusions about previously exposed vaccinees are limited, since just six or seven AZD1222 recipients were seropositive for SARS-CoV-2 at baseline. Nearly half of unique spike-specific TCRs reportedly recognized epitopes outside regions mutated in the B.1.351 and B.1.1.7 variants. The 56-69-year group was small, and its depth increase did not reach significance, likely because of low power.

The junction shows trimming of 1 base on V and 1 base on J, plus 13 bases between the germline ends. CDR1 KGHSH and CDR2 LQKENI were looked up in the germline V gene. The CDR3 contains 16 residues, cysteine and phenylalanine counted. Only the CDR3 DNA stays, 48 bases, in frame from base 1. The CDR3 regions of human TCRbeta chains were analyzed by immunosequencing. For the original study's pipeline: Repertoire TCRs were checked for matches against a reference library of SARS-CoV-2-specific TCRs that had been generated using the MIRA antigen-specificity platform. Breadth meant the fraction of unique TCRs that were SARS-CoV-2-associated, whereas depth meant the fraction of total T cells that were SARS-CoV-2-associated. Using the MIRA data, each spike-specific TCR was mapped to the spike region that the TCR reacts to and placed in a CD4 or CD8 class. Log10-transformed breadth and depth values were compared by one-way ANOVA with Sidak's multiple comparisons tests. The table comes from immuneACCESS by way of TCRdb, which keeps in-frame sequences with V and J called. Part of the clones is missing from these tables; in studies checked, under half for an unresolved V gene and the rest for unknown reasons. The V and J calls and the clone size are those of that table, but D and trimming were determined from the DNA. This sample is represented by 180,000 or so clones; roughly 94% of them were singletons. 1% to 1.5% of the sample lies in the top ten.

Of note for this clone: It lacks a known antigen. No per-base quality is available; no much larger clone lies one base away.

Interpreted using the paper, the time point label stands for: about 28 days (+/-7) after the second vaccine dose. AZD1222 recipients given second doses at about 4 weeks or at about 12 weeks were pooled, since spike-specific TCR depth and breadth were not found to differ between the two schedules. Vaccinee samples came from UK trials COV001 and COV002, including a single-blind randomized controlled phase 2/3 trial of AZD1222 (ChAdOx1 nCoV-19) in healthy adults. Trial participant PBMC samples were collected at day 0 and day 28 after the second dose for TCRbeta chain sequencing. This TCR came from an adult who received the AZD1222 COVID-19 vaccine. The chain employs TRBV18 and TRBJ1-1, with TRBD1 tentatively as D gene (5 bases match). Here the sequenced sample was peripheral blood, taken 28 days after the second AZD1222 dose. The CDR3 here reads CASSPLSSGANTEAFF. In nucleotides, the sequence is TGTGCCAGCTCACCACTTAGTTCCGGGGCGAACACTGAAGCTTTCTTT.